Listed here is a single T cell receptor beta chain. The data belong to a study of T cell responses to AZD1222 COVID-19 vaccine. This CDR3 spans 14 amino acids. Germline V gene data show CDR1 as MNHEY and CDR2 as SVGAGI. Trimming took off 6 bases at V and 2 bases at J, with 14 bases between the two ends. The assay was immunoSEQ multiplex PCR, and TCRdb's table has in-frame clones only and misses some. The sample lists approximately 270,000 clones; around 93% were seen once. The sequence was obtained from an adult who received the AZD1222 COVID-19 vaccine. Source: peripheral blood, taken 28 days after the second AZD1222 dose. The chain recombines TRBV6-5 with TRBJ2-7; D unresolved. CDR3 loop: CASSEIGGTYEQYF. DNA for the CDR3: TGTGCCAGCAGCGAGATCGGCGGTACCTACGAGCAGTACTTC.